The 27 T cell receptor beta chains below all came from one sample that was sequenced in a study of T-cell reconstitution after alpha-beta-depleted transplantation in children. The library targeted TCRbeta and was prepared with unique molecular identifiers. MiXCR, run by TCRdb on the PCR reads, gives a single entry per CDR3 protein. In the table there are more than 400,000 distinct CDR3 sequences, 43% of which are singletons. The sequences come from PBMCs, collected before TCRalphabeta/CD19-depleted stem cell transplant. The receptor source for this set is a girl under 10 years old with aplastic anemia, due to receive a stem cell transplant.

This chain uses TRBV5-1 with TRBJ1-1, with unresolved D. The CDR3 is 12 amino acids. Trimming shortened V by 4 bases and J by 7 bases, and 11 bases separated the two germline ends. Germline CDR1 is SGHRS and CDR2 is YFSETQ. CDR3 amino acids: CASSLNSLEAFF. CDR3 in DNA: TGCGCCAGCAGCCTCAACAGTCTTGAAGCTTTCTTT.

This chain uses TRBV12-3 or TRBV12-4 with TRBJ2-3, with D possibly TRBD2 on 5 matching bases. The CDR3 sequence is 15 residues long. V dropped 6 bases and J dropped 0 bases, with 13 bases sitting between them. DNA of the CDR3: TGTGCCAGCAGGGCGAGCGGTTCTAGCACAGATACGCAGTATTTT. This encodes CASRASGSSTDTQYF.

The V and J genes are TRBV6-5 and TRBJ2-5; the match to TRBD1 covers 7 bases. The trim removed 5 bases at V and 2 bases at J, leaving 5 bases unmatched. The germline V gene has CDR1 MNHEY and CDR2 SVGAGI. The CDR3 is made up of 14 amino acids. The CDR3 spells CASSPSDRQETQYF. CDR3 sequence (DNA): TGTGCCAGCAGTCCCTCGGACAGGCAAGAGACCCAGTACTTC.

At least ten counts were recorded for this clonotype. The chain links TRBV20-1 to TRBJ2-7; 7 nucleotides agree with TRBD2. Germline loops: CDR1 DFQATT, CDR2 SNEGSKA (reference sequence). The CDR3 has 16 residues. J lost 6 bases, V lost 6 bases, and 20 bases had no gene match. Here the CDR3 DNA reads TGCAGTGCCGGACCGGCAGCCCGACGGGCTAGCGGCGAGCAGTACTTC. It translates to CSAGPAARRASGEQYF.

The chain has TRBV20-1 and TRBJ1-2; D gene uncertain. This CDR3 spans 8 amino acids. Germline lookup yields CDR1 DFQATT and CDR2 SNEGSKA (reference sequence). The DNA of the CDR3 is TGCAGGGCGGGTGGCTACACCTTC. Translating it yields CRAGGYTF.

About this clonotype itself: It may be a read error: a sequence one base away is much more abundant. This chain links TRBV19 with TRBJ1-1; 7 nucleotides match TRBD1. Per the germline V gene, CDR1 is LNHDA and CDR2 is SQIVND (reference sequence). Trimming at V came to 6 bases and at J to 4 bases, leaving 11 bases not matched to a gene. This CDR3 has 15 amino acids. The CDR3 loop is CASSRQGLELTEAFF. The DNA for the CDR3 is TGTGCCAGTAGCCGACAGGGACTTGAACTCACTGAAGCTTTCTTT.

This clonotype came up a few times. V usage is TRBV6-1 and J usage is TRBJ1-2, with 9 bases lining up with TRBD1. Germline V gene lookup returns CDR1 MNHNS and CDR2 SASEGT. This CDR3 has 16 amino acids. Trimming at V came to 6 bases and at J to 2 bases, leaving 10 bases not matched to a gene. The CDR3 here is CASSRGTGPLNYGYTF. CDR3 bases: TGTGCCAGCAGCCGCGGGACAGGGCCTCTCAACTATGGCTACACCTTC.

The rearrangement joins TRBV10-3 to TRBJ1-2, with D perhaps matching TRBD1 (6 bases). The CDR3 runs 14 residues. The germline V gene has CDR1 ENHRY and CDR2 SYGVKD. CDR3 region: CAQRKGGLDYGYTF. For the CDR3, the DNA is TGTGCTCAAAGAAAAGGGGGGTTAGACTATGGCTACACCTTC.

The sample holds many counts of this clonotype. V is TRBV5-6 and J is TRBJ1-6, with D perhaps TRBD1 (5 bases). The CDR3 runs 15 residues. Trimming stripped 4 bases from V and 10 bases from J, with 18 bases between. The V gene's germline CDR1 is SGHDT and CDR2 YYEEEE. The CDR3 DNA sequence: TGTGCCAGCAGCGGCACTCAGGGAGGTGTGTCACCCCTCCACTTT. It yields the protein CASSGTQGGVSPLHF.

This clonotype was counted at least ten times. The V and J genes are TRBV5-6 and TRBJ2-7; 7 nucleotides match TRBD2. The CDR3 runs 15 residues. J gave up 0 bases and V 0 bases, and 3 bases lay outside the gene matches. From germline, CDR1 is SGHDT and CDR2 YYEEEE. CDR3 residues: CASSLGLAASYEQYF. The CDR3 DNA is TGTGCCAGCAGCTTGGGTCTAGCGGCCTCCTACGAGCAGTACTTC.

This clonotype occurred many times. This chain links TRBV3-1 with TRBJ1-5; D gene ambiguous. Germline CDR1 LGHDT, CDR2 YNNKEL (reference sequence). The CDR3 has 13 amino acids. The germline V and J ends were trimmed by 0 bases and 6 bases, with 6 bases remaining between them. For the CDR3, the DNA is TGTGCCAGCAGCCAAGATAAACGTCAGCCCCAGCATTTT. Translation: CASSQDKRQPQHF. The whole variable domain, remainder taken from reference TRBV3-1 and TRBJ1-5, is DTAVSQTPKYLVTQMGNDKSIKCEQNLGHDTMYWYKQDSKKFLKIMFSYNNKELIINETVPNRFSPKSPDKAHLNLHINSLELGDSAVYFCASSQDKRQPQHFGDGTRLSIL.

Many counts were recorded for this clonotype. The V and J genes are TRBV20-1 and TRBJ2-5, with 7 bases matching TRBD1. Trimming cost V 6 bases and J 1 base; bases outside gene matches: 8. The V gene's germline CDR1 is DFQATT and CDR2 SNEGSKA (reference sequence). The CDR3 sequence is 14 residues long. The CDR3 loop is CSAPTGNLQETQYF. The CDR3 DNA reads TGCAGTGCCCCGACAGGGAACCTCCAAGAGACCCAGTACTTC.

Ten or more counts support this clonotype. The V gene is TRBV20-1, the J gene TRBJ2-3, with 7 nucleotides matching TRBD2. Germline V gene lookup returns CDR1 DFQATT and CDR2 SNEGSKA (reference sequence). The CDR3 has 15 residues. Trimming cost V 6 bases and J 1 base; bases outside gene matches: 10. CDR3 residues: CSASRGEGGTDTQYF. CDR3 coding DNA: TGCAGTGCCTCTCGGGGGGAGGGAGGCACAGATACGCAGTATTTT.

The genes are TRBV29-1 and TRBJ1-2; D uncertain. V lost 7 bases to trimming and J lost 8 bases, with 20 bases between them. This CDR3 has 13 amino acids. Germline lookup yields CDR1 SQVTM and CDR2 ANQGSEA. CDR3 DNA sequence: TGCAGCGATGCTGGACGTGGGGATGAGGGCTACACCTTC. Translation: CSDAGRGDEGYTF.

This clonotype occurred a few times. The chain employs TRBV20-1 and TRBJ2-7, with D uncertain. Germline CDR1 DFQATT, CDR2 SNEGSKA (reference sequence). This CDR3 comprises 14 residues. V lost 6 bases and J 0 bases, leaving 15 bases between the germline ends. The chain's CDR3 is CSARHLGNSYEQYF. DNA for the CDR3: TGCAGTGCCAGACATCTGGGGAACTCCTACGAGCAGTACTTC.

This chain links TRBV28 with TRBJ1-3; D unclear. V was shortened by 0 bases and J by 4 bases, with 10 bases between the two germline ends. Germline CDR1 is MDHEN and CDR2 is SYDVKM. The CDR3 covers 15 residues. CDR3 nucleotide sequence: TGTGCCAGCAGTTTATGGTGGGAACTAGGAAACACCATATATTTT. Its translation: CASSLWWELGNTIYF. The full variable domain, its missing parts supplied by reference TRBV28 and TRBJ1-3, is DVKVTQSSRYLVKRTGEKVFLECVQDMDHENMFWYRQDPGLGLRLIYFSYDVKMKEKGDIPEGYSVSREKKERFSLILESASTNQTSMYLCASSLWWELGNTIYFGEGSWLTVV.

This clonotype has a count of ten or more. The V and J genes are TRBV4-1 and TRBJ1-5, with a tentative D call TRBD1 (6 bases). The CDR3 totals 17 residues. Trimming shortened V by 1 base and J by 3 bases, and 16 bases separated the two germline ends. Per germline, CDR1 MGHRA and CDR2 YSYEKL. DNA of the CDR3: TGCGCCAGCAGCCAAGGCATACTGGGGGCGGACAATCAGCCCCAGCATTTT. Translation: CASSQGILGADNQPQHF.

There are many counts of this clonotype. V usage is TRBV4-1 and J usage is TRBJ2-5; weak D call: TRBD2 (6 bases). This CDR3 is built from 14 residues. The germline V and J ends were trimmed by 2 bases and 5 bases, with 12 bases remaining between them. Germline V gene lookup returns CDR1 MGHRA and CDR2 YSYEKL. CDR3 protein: CASSQPSDSETQYF. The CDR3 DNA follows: TGCGCCAGCAGCCAACCTAGCGATTCGGAGACCCAGTACTTC.

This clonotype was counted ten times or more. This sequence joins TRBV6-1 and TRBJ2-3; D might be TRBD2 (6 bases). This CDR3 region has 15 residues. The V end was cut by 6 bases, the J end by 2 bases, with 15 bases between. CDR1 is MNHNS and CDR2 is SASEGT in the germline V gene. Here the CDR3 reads CASSRVPGATDTQYF. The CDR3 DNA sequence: TGTGCCAGCAGCCGCGTTCCGGGAGCCACAGATACGCAGTATTTT.

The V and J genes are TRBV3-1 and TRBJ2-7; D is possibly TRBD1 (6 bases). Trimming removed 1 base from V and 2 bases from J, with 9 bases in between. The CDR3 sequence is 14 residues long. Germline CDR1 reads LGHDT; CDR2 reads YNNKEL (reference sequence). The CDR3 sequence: CASSQGTVPYEQYF. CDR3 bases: TGTGCCAGCAGCCAAGGGACAGTGCCCTACGAGCAGTACTTC.

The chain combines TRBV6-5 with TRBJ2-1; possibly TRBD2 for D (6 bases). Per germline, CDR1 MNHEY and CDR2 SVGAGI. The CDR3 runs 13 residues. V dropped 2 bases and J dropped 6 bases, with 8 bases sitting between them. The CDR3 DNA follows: TGTGCCAGCAGTTACGGGACTTTCAATGAGCAGTTCTTC. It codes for CASSYGTFNEQFF.

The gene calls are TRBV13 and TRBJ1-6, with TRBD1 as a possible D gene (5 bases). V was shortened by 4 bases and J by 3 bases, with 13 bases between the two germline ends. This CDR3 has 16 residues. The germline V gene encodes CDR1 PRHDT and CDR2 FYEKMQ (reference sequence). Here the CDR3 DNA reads TGTGCCAGCAGCTCGCAGGGCACATACTATAATTCACCCCTCCACTTT. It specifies CASSSQGTYYNSPLHF.

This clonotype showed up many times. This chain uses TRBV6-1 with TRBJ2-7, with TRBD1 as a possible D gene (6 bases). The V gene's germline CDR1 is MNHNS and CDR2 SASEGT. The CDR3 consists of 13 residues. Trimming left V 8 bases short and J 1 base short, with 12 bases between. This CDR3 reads CASGRDNSYEQYF. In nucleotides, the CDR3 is TGTGCCAGCGGCCGGGACAATTCCTACGAGCAGTACTTC.

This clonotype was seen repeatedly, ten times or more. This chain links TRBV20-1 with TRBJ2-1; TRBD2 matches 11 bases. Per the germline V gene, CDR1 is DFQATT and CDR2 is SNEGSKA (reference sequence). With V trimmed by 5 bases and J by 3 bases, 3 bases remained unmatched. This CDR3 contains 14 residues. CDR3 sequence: CSAVAGGGYNEQFF. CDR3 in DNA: TGCAGTGCTGTAGCGGGAGGGGGCTACAATGAGCAGTTCTTC.

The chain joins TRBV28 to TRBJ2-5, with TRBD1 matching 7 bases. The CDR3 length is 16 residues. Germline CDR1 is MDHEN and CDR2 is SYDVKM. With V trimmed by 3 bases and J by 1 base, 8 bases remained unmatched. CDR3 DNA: TGTGCCAGCAGTTTCCTGACAGGGAAGGGCCAAGAGACCCAGTACTTC. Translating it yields CASSFLTGKGQETQYF.

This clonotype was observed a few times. CDR3 amino acids: CASSQDHRGGETQYF. The CDR3 region has the DNA TGCGCCAGCAGCCAAGATCACCGGGGCGGAGAGACCCAGTACTTC. The chain recombines TRBV4-3 with TRBJ2-5, with D possibly being TRBD1 or TRBD2 (5 bases each). The CDR3 runs 15 residues. The germline CDR1 and CDR2 sequences are LGHNA and YSLEER. V lost 0 bases to trimming and J lost 4 bases, with 12 bases between them.

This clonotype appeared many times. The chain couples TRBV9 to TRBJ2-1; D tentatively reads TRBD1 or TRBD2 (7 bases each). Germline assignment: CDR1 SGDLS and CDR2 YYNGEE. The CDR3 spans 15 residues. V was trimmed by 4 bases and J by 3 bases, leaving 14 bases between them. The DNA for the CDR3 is TGTGCCAGCAGCCAGGGGGAGGGCCTCTACAATGAGCAGTTCTTC. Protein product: CASSQGEGLYNEQFF.